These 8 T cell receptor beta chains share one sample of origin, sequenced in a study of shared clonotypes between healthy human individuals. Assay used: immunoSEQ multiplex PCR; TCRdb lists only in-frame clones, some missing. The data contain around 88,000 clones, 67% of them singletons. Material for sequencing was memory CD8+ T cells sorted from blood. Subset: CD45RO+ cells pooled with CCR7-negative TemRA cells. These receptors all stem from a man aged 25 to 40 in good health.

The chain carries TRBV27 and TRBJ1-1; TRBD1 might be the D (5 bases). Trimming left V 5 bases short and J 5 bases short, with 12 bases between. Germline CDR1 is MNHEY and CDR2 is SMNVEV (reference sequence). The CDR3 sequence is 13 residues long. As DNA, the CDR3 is TGTGCCAGCAGTCCTCAGGGTAGGACTGAAGCTTTCTTT. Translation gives CASSPQGRTEAFF.

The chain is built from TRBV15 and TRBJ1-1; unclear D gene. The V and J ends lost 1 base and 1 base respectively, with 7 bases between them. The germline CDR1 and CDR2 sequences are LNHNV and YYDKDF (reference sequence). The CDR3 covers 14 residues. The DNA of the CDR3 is TGTGCCACCAGCAGAGCAGGCTCGAACACTGAAGCTTTCTTT. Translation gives CATSRAGSNTEAFF.

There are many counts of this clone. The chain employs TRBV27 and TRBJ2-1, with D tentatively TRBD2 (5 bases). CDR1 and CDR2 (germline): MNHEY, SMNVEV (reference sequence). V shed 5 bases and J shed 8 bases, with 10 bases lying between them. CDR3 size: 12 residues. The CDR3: CASSMLGDEQFF. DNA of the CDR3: TGTGCCAGCAGTATGCTCGGGGATGAGCAGTTCTTC.

For the CDR3, the DNA is TGTGCCAGCTCACCACTCAATTGGGGAAACACTGAAGCTTTCTTT. As protein: CASSPLNWGNTEAFF. The rearrangement links TRBV18 to TRBJ1-1, with D hard to call. Germline-derived CDR1 and CDR2 are KGHSH and LQKENI. V gave up 1 base and J gave up 2 bases, with 11 bases separating them. This CDR3 spans 15 amino acids.

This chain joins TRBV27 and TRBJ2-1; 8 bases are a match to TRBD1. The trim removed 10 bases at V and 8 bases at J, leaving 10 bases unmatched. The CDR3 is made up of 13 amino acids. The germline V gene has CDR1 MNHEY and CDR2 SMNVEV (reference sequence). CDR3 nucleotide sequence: TGTGCCACCCTCCAGACAGGGGCGGATGAGCAGTTCTTC. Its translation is CATLQTGADEQFF.

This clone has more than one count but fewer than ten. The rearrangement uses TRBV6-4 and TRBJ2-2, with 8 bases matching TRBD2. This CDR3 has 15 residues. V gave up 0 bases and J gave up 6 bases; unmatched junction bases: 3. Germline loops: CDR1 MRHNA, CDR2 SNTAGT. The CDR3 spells CASSDSIAGSGELFF. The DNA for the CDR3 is TGTGCCAGCAGTGACTCGATAGCGGGGTCCGGGGAGCTGTTTTTT.

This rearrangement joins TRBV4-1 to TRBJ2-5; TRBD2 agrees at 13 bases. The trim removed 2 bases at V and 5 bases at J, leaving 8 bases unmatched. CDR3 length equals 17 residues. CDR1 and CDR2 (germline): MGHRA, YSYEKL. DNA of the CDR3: TGCGCCAGCAGCCAAATGGGACTAGCGGGACTCTCTGAGACCCAGTACTTC. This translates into CASSQMGLAGLSETQYF.

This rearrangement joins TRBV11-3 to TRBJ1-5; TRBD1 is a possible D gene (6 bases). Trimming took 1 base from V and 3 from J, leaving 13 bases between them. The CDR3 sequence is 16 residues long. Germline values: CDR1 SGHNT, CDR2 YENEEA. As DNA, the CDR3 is TGTGCCAGCAGCTTAGTAGGGCAGGGGATCAATCAGCCCCAGCATTTT. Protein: CASSLVGQGINQPQHF.